A single TCR beta chain is shown here with its context. This entry belongs to a study of tumor-infiltrating lymphocytes in primary liver carcinoma. A primer in the constant region served to generate TCR beta cDNA from 500 ng of total RNA. Slightly modified ARM-PCR served as the procedure for the TCR beta libraries. These libraries came from three rounds of nested multiplex PCR. Two initial PCR rounds of 10 to 11 cycles each paired TRBV1-TRBV30 forward primers with a C-beta reverse primer. MiXCR was run by TCRdb on the multiplex PCR reads, yielding one entry per CDR3 protein. The sample holds fewer than 350,000 distinct CDR3 sequences, over 55% seen once. Germline trimming cut 4 bases from V and 5 bases from J; bases unmatched to any gene: 6. From germline, CDR1 is SNHLY and CDR2 FYNNEI. This CDR3 is built from 14 residues. It was unsorted whole blood that yielded blood RNA, and germline DNA was also extracted.

The chain uses TRBV2 and TRBJ2-5, with 8 nucleotides matching TRBD2. What was sequenced was peripheral blood. The receptor's source is a man between 40 and 49 years old with primary liver carcinoma and hepatitis B virus infection. The CDR3 sequence is CASSVQRGWETQYF. The CDR3 DNA sequence: TGTGCCAGCAGTGTCCAGCGGGGGTGGGAGACCCAGTACTTC.